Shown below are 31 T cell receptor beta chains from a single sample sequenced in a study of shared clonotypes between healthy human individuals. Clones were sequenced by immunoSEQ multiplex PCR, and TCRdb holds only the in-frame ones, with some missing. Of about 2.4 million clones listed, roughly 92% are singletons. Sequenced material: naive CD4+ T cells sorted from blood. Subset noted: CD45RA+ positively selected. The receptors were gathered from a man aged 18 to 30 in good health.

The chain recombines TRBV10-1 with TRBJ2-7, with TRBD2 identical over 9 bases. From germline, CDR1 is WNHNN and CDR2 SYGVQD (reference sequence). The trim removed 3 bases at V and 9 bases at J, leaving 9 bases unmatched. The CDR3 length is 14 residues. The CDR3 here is CASSDGTSISPQYF. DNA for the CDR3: TGCGCCAGCAGTGATGGGACTAGCATCTCCCCGCAGTACTTC.

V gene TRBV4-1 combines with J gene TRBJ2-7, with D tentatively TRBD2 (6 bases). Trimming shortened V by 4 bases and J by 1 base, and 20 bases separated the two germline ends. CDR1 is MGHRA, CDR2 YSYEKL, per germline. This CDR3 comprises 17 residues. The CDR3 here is CASSLAVAAGKSYEQYF. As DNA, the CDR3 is TGCGCCAGCAGCCTCGCCGTGGCGGCGGGAAAATCCTACGAGCAGTACTTC.

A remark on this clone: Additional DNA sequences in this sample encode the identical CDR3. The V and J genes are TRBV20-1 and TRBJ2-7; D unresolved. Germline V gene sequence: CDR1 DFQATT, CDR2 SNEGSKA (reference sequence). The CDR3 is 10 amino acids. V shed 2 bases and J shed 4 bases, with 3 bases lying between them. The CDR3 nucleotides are TGCAGTGCTAGACCGTACGAGCAGTACTTC. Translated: CSARPYEQYF.

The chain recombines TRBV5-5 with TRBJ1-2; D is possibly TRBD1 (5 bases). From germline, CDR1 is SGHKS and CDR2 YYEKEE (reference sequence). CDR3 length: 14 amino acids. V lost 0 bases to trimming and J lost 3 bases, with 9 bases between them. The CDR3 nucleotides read TGTGCCAGCAGCTTGGATGGGGACTACTATGGCTACACCTTC. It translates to CASSLDGDYYGYTF.

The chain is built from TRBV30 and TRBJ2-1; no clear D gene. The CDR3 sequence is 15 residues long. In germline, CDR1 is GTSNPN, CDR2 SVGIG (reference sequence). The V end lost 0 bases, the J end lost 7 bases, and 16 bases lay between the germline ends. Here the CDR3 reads CAWSVLSGTWNEQFF. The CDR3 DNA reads TGTGCCTGGAGTGTACTAAGTGGCACCTGGAATGAGCAGTTCTTC.

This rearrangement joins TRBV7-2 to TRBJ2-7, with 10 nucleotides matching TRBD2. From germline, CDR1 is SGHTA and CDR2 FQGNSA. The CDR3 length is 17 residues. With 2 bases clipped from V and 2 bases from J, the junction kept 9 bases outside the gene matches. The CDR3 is CASSLNSVAGGAYEQYF. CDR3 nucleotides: TGTGCCAGCAGCTTAAATAGTGTAGCGGGAGGCGCCTACGAGCAGTACTTC.

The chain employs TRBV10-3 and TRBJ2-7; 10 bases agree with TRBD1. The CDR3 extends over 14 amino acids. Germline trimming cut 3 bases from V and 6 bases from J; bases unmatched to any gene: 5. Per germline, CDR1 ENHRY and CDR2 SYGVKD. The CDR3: CAISEDRGPGEQYF. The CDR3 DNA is TGTGCCATCAGTGAAGACAGGGGGCCTGGCGAGCAGTACTTC.

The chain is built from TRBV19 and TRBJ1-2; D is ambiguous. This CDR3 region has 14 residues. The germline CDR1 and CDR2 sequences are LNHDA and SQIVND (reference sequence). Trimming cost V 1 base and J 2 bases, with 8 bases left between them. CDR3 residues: CASSIVTANYGYTF. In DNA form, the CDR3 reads TGTGCCAGTAGTATAGTCACCGCGAACTATGGCTACACCTTC. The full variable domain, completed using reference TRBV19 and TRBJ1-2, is DGGITQSPKYLFRKEGQNVTLSCEQNLNHDAMYWYRQDPGQGLRLIYYSQIVNDFQKGDIAEGYSVSREKKESFPLTVTSAQKNPTAFYLCASSIVTANYGYTFGSGTRLTVV.

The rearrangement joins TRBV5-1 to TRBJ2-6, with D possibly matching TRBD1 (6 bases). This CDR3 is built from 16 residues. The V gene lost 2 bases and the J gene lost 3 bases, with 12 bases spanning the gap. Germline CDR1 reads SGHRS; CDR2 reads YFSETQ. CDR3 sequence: CASSFRGTGGANVLTF. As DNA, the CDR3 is TGCGCCAGCAGCTTCAGGGGCACGGGTGGGGCCAACGTCCTGACTTTC.

CDR3 in amino acids: CSVLRVMDTEAFF. CDR3 bases: TGCAGCGTTCTCAGGGTTATGGACACTGAAGCTTTCTTT. The chain carries TRBV29-1 and TRBJ1-1; a weak D match, TRBD1 (5 bases). Trimming stripped 5 bases from V and 3 bases from J, with 13 bases between. Germline CDR1 reads SQVTM; CDR2 reads ANQGSEA. The length of the CDR3 is 13 residues.

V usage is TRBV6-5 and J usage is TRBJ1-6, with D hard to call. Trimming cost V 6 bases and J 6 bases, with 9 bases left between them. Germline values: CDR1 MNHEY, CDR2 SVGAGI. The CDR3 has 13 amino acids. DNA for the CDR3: TGTGCCAGCAGAGTTGGAGGTAATTCACCCCTCCACTTT. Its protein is CASRVGGNSPLHF.

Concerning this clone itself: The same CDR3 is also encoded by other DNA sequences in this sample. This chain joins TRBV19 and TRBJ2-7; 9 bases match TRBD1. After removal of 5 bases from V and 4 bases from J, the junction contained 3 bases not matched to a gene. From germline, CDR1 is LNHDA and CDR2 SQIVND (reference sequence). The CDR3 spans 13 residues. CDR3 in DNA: TGTGCCAGTAGTTTGGACAGGGGTTACGAGCAGTACTTC. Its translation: CASSLDRGYEQYF.

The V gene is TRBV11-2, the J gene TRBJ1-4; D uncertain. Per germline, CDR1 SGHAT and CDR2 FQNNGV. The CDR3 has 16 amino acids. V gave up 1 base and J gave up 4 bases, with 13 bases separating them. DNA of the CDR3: TGTGCCAGCAGCTTAGTATCGCAGAATTTTAATGAAAAACTGTTTTTT. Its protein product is CASSLVSQNFNEKLFF.

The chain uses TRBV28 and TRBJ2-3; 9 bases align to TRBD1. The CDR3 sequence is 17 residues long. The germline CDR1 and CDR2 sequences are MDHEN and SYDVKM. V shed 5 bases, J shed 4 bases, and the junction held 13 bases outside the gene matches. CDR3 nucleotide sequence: TGTGCCAGCAGTCTCCCGGGACAGGGAGTAGCCGCAGATACGCAGTATTTT. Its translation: CASSLPGQGVAADTQYF.

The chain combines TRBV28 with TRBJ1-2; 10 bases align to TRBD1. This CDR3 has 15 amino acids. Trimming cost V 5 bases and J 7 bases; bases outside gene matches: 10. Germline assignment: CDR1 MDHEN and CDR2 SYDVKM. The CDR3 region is CASSPPDRGVGGYTF. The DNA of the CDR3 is TGTGCCAGCAGTCCCCCGGACAGGGGGGTTGGTGGCTACACCTTC.

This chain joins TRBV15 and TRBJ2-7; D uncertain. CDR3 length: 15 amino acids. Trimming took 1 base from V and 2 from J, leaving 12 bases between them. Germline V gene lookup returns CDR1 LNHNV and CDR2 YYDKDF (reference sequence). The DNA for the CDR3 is TGTGCCACCAGCAGAGGAGGAATGGGTGCCTACGAGCAGTACTTC. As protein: CATSRGGMGAYEQYF.

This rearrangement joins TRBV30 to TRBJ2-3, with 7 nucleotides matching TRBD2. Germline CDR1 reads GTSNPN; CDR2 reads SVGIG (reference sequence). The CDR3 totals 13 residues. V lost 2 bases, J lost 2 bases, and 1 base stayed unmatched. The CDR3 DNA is TGTGCCTGGAGTCTAGCGGACACAGATACGCAGTATTTT. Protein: CAWSLADTDTQYF.

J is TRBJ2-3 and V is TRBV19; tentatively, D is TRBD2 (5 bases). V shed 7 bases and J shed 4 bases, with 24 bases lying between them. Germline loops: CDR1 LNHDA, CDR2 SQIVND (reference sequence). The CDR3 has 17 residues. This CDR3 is CASTPRGGSEVADTQYF. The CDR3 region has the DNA TGTGCCAGTACCCCACGCGGTGGGTCGGAGGTGGCAGATACGCAGTATTTT.

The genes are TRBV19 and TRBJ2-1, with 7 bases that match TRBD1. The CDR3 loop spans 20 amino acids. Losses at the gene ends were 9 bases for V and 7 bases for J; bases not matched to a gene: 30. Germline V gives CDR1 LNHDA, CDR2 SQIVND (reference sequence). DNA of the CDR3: TGTGCCAGCAAAAACCGGGACAGAGTCCCTAACAGACTCCTCCCAAATGAGCAGTTCTTC. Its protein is CASKNRDRVPNRLLPNEQFF.

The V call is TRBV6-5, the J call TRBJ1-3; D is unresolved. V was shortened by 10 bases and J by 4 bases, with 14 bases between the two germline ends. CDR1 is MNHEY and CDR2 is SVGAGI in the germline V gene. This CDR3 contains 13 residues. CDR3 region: CATSFLVGNTIYF. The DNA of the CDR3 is TGTGCCACCTCGTTTTTAGTAGGAAACACCATATATTTT.

CDR3 sequence (DNA): TGCGCCAGCAGCCAATCCCACAGGCAGGGCTATGGCTACACCTTC. It specifies CASSQSHRQGYGYTF. The chain employs TRBV4-3 and TRBJ1-2, with D possibly TRBD1 on 5 matching bases. Trimming stripped 2 bases from V and 4 bases from J, with 14 bases between. There are 15 residues in the CDR3. Per the germline V gene, CDR1 is LGHNA and CDR2 is YSLEER.

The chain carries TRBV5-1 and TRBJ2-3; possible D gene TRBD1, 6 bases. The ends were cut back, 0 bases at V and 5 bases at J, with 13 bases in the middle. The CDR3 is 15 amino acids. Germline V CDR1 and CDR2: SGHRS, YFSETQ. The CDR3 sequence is CASSLATGQQDTQYF. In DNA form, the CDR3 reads TGCGCCAGCAGCTTGGCCACAGGACAGCAAGATACGCAGTATTTT.

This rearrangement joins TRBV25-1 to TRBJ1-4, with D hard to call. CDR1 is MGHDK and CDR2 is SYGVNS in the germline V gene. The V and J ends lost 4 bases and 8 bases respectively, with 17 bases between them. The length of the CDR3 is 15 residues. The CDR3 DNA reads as TGTGCCAGCAGTGCCGTGGAGCTGGGCAGCGAAAAACTGTTTTTT. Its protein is CASSAVELGSEKLFF.

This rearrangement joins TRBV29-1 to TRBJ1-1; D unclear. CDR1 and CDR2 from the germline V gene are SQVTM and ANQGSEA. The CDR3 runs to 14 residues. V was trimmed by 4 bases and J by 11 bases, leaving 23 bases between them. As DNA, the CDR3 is TGCAGCGTTGCCGGTAGGTTGTCCAATCTTGAGGCTTTCTTT. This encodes CSVAGRLSNLEAFF.

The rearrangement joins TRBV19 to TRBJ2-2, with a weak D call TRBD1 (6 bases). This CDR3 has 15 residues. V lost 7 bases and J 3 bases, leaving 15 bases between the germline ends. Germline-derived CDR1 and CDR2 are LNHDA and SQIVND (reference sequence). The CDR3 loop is CASTTGQGYTGELFF. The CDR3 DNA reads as TGTGCCAGTACGACGGGGCAGGGGTACACCGGGGAGCTGTTTTTT.

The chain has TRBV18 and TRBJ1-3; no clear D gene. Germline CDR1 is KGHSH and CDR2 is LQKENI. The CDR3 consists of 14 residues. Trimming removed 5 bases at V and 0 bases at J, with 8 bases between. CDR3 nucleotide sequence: TGTGCCAGCTCAAGTGAGGTCTCTGGAAACACCATATATTTT. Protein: CASSSEVSGNTIYF.

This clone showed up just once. CDR3 nucleotide sequence: TGTGCCAGCAGCTTGGGAAGATCTGAAAAACTGTTTTTT. Protein: CASSLGRSEKLFF. This sequence joins TRBV7-9 and TRBJ1-4, with unresolved D. The CDR3 spans 13 residues. Germline V gene lookup returns CDR1 SEHNR and CDR2 FQNEAQ (reference sequence). Trimming took off 3 bases at V and 7 bases at J, with 9 bases between the two ends.

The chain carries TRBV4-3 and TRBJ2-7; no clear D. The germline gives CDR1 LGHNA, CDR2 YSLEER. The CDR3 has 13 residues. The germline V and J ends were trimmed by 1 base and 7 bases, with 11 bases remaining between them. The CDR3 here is CASSQAPVGEQYF. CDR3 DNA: TGCGCCAGCAGCCAAGCTCCTGTCGGTGAGCAGTACTTC.

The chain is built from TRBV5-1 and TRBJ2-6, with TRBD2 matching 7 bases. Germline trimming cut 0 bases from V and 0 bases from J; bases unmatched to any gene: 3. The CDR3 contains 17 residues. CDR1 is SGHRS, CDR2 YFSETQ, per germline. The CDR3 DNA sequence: TGCGCCAGCAGCTTGGTGGCTAGCGGCTCTGGGGCCAACGTCCTGACTTTC. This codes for CASSLVASGSGANVLTF.

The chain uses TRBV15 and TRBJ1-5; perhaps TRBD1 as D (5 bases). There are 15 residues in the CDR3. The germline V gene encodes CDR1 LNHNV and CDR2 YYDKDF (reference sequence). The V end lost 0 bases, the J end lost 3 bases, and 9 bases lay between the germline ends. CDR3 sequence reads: CATSRDRQNNQPQHF. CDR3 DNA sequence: TGTGCCACCAGCAGAGACAGACAGAACAATCAGCCCCAGCATTTT.

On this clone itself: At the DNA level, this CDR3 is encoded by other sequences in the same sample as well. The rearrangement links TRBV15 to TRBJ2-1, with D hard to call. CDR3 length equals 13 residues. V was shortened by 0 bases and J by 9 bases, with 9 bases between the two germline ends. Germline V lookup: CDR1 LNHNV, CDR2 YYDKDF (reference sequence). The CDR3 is CATSRDRVGEQFF. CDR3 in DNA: TGTGCCACCAGCAGAGATCGGGTAGGTGAGCAGTTCTTC.